This TCR beta chain appears in the sequencing data of a study of T cells in Graves' hyperthyroidism and ophthalmopathy (dated by TCRdb to between 2018 and 2020). For the wider study: Peripheral blood samples were taken at initial diagnosis, before any treatment was given. A discovery cohort of about a hundred patients, roughly 45 with Graves' ophthalmopathy and fewer than 65 with stable Graves' hyperthyroidism, was used to find distinguishing TCR V-J signatures. Whether ophthalmopathy could be predicted prospectively was tested in an independent validation cohort made up of roughly 19 hyperthyroidism patients plus 17 patients who later progressed to ophthalmopathy. The roughly 100 discovery patients were randomly divided into training and test sets at a 7:3 ratio. In addition, the study compared T-cell repertoires in thyroid tissue and in blood from about six Graves' hyperthyroidism patients. Following sampling, methimazole starting at 30 mg daily was given to hyperthyroidism patients, and high-dose intravenous methylprednisolone was given to ophthalmopathy patients. The paper reports TCR Vbeta CDR3 sequencing of fewer than 150 peripheral blood samples: around 41 ophthalmopathy, fewer than 80 hyperthyroidism and approximately 17 progressor patients.

Hyperthyroidism patients were newly diagnosed, had a disease duration of under 2 months, and were aged 18 to 65 years. Patients with uncontrolled infections, other autoimmune diseases, pregnancy or lactation were excluded. Diagnoses were based on clinical symptoms, serum thyroxine and TRAb, thyroid ultrasound and orbital computed tomography. For progressor patients, blood was drawn at the first diagnosis of hyperthyroidism, before any ophthalmopathy symptoms had appeared. PBMCs were separated from roughly 9.6 ml of fresh peripheral blood using Ficoll-Paque density gradient centrifugation. Progressor patients were initially diagnosed with Graves' hyperthyroidism and developed ophthalmopathy during follow-up. Total RNA was extracted using Trizol reagent, and RNA quality was assessed on an Agilent 2100 Bioanalyzer. In this sample, this clonotype turned up many times. The specificity of this receptor is unknown. The record has no base qualities; no much larger clone is one base away.

Broad study findings and their caveats: In validation, the model predicted progression to ophthalmopathy a median of roughly 6.2 months before onset, with roughly 71% sensitivity and around 76% specificity. No statistical method was used to set the sample size in advance, and investigators knew the group allocation. Ophthalmopathy was separated from stable hyperthyroidism by a 13 V-J signature model, with approximately 90% sensitivity and approximately 81% specificity obtained in cross-validation and 80%/75% obtained in testing. Blood samples also contained most of the expanded thyroid clonotypes (frequency above 0.001), which suggests that blood repertoires may reflect thyroid immune responses.

V is trimmed back by 3 bases and J by 8 bases, and the junction contains 12 bases that no gene match accounts for. The CDR3 spans 15 residues, from the cysteine through the phenylalanine. The CDR3 DNA has 45 bases and is translated from base 1. Sequences DFQATT (CDR1) and SNEGSKA (CDR2) are obtained from the germline V gene (reference sequence). The TCR beta CDR3 regions were amplified from the RNA transcripts. The TCR CDR3 was subjected to a first round of RT-PCR using the HTBI primer set and the Qiagen OneStep RT-PCR kit. The libraries were constructed in a second round of multiplex PCR and then size-selected and purified. Sequencing of the libraries was done on an Illumina HiSeq2000 using paired-end 100 bp reads. In the paper's pipeline: SOAPnuke was used to process the raw data, removing reads that contained adapters or uncalled bases, had a mean Phred below 15, or lacked an exact match to the constant primer or identifier. COPE v1.2.5 was used to merge the high-quality paired reads, and each unique nucleotide sequence was defined as a clonotype. MiTCR v1.1 was used to align clonotypes to the IMGT TRBV, TRBD and TRBJ reference segments. Analysis was restricted to V-J combinations with a frequency above 0.0001, which covered about 99% of repertoires. A TCS score was defined as the ratio between F50 (clonal expansion) and ExV (chaos), using BLOSUM62-based TCRdist between CDR3 peptides within each V-J. Welch's t-statistics and random forest reduced roughly 540 V-J features to 10 to 15, which were used in a naive Bayes classifier (R e1071). Starting from the raw public reads, TCRdb applied fastp trimming at Q25, assembled clones with MiXCR and retained in-frame beta chains. Merged by CDR3 protein, the rows form single entries marked with the most common genes and DNA. TCRdb's processing, not the authors' own work, is the source of the V and J calls. The sample table records over 250,000 distinct CDR3 sequences; 20% to 25% of these occur just once. The ten biggest clones cover approximately 30% of the sample.

The sequence came from a man aged 35-49 years with Graves' hyperthyroidism that later progressed to Graves' ophthalmopathy. The V and J genes are TRBV20-1 and TRBJ1-2; TRBD1 matches 10 bases in the middle. The sequenced material came from blood. CDR3 sequence: CSASSSGTGAGGYTF. The DNA sequence is TGCAGTGCTAGCAGCTCCGGGACAGGGGCTGGCGGCTACACCTTC.